This TCR beta chain was sequenced for a study of T-cell memory formation after mild COVID-19. Study-level results: Clonal second-wave expansions that peaked on day 37 had unconfirmed SARS-CoV-2 specificity.

Constant-segment primers served in 5'RACE that generated TCR alpha and TCR beta cDNA libraries bearing sample barcodes and UMIs. TCRdb re-derived calls from the 5' RACE reads in MiXCR, one entry per CDR3 protein. The sample has around 320,000 distinct CDR3 sequences, around 27% seen once. Comment on this clonotype: Its target is not known.

Looked up from germline, CDR1 is GTSNPN and CDR2 is SVGIG (reference sequence). This CDR3 comprises 11 residues. Between the trimmed V and J ends, which lost 2 bases and 10 bases, there was a span of 11 bases. The material sequenced was PBMCs or a T cell subset sorted from them (not recorded which). The TCR comes from an adult woman who had mild COVID-19 (a few samples of this study predate the infection). Cell type and time point are not known. The gene calls are TRBV30 and TRBJ1-1; D not certain. The CDR3 loop is CAWSFSNGAFF. As DNA, the CDR3 is TGTGCCTGGAGTTTCTCCAACGGAGCTTTCTTT.